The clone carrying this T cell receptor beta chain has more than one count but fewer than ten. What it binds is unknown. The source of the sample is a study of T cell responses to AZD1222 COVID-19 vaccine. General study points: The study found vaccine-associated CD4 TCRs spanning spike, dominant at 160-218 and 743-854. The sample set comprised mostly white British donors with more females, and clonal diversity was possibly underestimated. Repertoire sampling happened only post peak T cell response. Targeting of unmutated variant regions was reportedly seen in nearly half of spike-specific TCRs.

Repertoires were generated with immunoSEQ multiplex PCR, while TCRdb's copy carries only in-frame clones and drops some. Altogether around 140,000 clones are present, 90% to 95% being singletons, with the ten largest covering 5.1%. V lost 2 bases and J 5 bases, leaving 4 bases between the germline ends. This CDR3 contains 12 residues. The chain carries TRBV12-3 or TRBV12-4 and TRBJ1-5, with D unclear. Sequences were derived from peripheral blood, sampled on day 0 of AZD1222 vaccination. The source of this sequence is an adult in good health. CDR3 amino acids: CASSLKHQPQHF. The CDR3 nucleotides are TGTGCCAGCAGTTTAAAGCATCAGCCCCAGCATTTT.